This T cell receptor beta chain was obtained from a study of blood T cell repertoires in COVID-19. CDR1 and CDR2 (germline): WSHSY, SAAADI. The CDR3 runs to 14 residues. V gave up 6 bases and J gave up 1 base; unmatched junction bases: 5. This clone was counted only a few times. Method: immunoSEQ multiplex PCR; TCRdb's copy keeps in-frame clones and lacks some. The sample includes roughly 100,000 clones, approximately 69% of them seen just once. This TCR came from a man of 80 years or more with acute or convalescent COVID-19. The V call is TRBV10-2, the J call TRBJ1-1, with 7 bases lining up with TRBD1. Sequenced sample: peripheral blood. CDR3 amino acids: CASRAGQTNTEAFF. The CDR3 DNA reads as TGCGCCAGCAGGGCGGGACAGACGAACACTGAAGCTTTCTTT.